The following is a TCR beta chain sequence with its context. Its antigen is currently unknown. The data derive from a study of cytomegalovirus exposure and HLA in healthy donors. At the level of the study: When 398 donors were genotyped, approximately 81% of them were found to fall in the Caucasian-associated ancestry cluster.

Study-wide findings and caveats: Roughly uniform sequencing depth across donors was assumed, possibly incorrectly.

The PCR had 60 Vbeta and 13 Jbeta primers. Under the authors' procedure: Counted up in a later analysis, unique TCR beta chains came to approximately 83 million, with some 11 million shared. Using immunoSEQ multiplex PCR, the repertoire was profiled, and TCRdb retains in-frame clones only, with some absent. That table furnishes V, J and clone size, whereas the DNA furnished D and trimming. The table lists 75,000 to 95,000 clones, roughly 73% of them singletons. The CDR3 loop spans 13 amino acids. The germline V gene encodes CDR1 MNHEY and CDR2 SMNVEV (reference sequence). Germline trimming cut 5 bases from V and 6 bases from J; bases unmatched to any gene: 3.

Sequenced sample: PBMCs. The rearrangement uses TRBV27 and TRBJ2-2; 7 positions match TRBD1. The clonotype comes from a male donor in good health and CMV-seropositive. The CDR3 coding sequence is TGTGCCAGCAGTCACAGGGGTCCCGGGGAGCTGTTTTTT. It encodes CASSHRGPGELFF.